The next 29 T cell receptor beta chains were all read from a single sample in a study of post-analysis software for immune sequencing data. Study-level findings and limits: Among four or five TRBV segments more frequent in patients than controls were TRBV5-6, TRBV5-1 and TRBV20-1.

Antigens of these TCRs are unknown. Unique molecular identifiers were present in the TCR beta cDNA libraries. TCRdb independently ran MiXCR on the PCR reads; one entry per CDR3 protein. The sample holds about 560,000 distinct CDR3 sequences, 44% seen once. Sequencing was done on a sample of blood. Every receptor here comes from a girl aged 5-17 years with multiple sclerosis.

This clonotype was recorded a few times. The DNA of the CDR3 is TGCAGCGTTGAAATCCCTCCGGGGGCCTATAGCAATCAGCCCCAGCATTTT. Translated: CSVEIPPGAYSNQPQHF. The chain recombines TRBV29-1 with TRBJ1-5, with D possibly being TRBD1 (6 bases). The CDR3 contains 17 residues. From germline, CDR1 is SQVTM and CDR2 ANQGSEA. The V gene lost 2 bases and the J gene lost 0 bases, with 17 bases spanning the gap. The variable domain in full, with the rest retrieved from reference TRBV29-1 and TRBJ1-5, is SAVISQKPSRDICQRGTSLTIQCQVDSQVTMMFWYRQQPGQSLTLIATANQGSEATYESGFVIDKFPISRPNLTFSTLTVSNMSPEDSSIYLCSVEIPPGAYSNQPQHFGDGTRLSIL.

This chain links TRBV6-6 with TRBJ1-5, with D maybe TRBD1 (6 bases). Trimming took 8 bases from V and 3 from J, leaving 11 bases between them. The CDR3 runs 13 residues. From germline, CDR1 is MNHNY and CDR2 SVGAGI (reference sequence). The CDR3: CASAQGYNQPQHF. The CDR3 bases are TGTGCCAGCGCACAGGGATACAATCAGCCCCAGCATTTT.

This rearrangement joins TRBV12-3 or TRBV12-4 to TRBJ1-1; TRBD1 aligns across 9 bases. This CDR3 has 14 amino acids. The junction had 3 bases not matched to a gene; V was cut back by 3 bases and J by 4 bases. The CDR3 DNA is TGTGCCAGCAGTTTGGGACAGGGCCTCACTGAAGCTTTCTTT. Protein product: CASSLGQGLTEAFF.

This clonotype was found a few times. This chain links TRBV6-6 with TRBJ2-1; weak D call: TRBD1 (6 bases). V was cut by 7 bases and J by 0 bases, with 13 bases left in between. From germline, CDR1 is MNHNY and CDR2 SVGAGI (reference sequence). This CDR3 is 15 amino acids long. CDR3 amino acids: CASKMEQGSYNEQFF. The CDR3 DNA follows: TGTGCCAGCAAGATGGAACAGGGCTCCTACAATGAGCAGTTCTTC.

Remarks on this clonotype: The germline gene is not matched at one end of the junction; a read error may be the cause. This chain connects TRBV7-7 to TRBJ2-1; D possibly corresponds to TRBD2 (6 bases). This CDR3 spans 18 amino acids. Germline CDR1 reads SSHAT; CDR2 reads FNYEAQ (reference sequence). The CDR3 DNA reads as TGTGCTAGCAGCTTAGCGTGGAGCCCAGCGGGCTCCTACAATGAGCAGTTCTTC. This codes for CASSLAWSPAGSYNEQFF.

This chain's CDR3 is CASSLFGIRGETQYF. CDR3 nucleotides: TGTGCCAGCAGCTTATTCGGAATCAGGGGAGAGACCCAGTACTTC. The chain carries TRBV7-2 and TRBJ2-7; D is perhaps TRBD1 (6 bases). The closer fit of TRBJ2-5 to the DNA end suggests the J call may be wrong. The CDR3 consists of 15 residues. Per germline, CDR1 SGHTA and CDR2 FQGNSA.

The genes are TRBV12-3 or TRBV12-4 and TRBJ2-1; D is unclear. The CDR3 sequence is 15 residues long. V lost 2 bases to trimming and J lost 3 bases, with 11 bases between them. The CDR3 is CASSLLEEVYNEQFF. CDR3 DNA sequence: TGTGCCAGCAGTTTATTAGAAGAGGTCTACAATGAGCAGTTCTTC.

There are many counts of this clonotype. The chain links TRBV5-1 to TRBJ2-7; a possible D gene is TRBD1 (6 bases). This CDR3 is 13 amino acids long. Germline V gene lookup returns CDR1 SGHRS and CDR2 YFSETQ. V was shortened by 0 bases and J by 4 bases, with 8 bases between the two germline ends. CDR3 region: CASSLDDRYEQYF. As DNA, the CDR3 is TGCGCCAGCAGCTTGGACGACAGGTACGAGCAGTACTTC.

This chain joins TRBV5-1 and TRBJ2-7, with 9 bases identical to TRBD1. This CDR3 has 15 residues. Germline assignment: CDR1 SGHRS and CDR2 YFSETQ. V shed 4 bases, J shed 0 bases, and the junction held 5 bases outside the gene matches. The CDR3 region is CASSGGTGSSYEQYF. CDR3 bases: TGCGCCAGCAGCGGGGGGACAGGGTCCTCCTACGAGCAGTACTTC.

In its sample, this clonotype was seen a few times. The chain is built from TRBV6-6 and TRBJ1-2, with a weak D call TRBD1 (5 bases). Germline CDR1 MNHNY, CDR2 SVGAGI (reference sequence). V lost 7 bases, J lost 2 bases, and 11 bases lay in between. CDR3 length equals 13 residues. CDR3 residues: CASTETVNYGYTF. The CDR3 DNA sequence: TGTGCCAGCACCGAGACAGTCAACTATGGCTACACCTTC.

CDR3 in DNA: TGTGCCAGCAGTTACACTAGCGAGATATCCTACGAGCAGTACTTC. Translating gives CASSYTSEISYEQYF. V and J are TRBV6-2 or TRBV6-3 and TRBJ2-7, with 7 positions matching TRBD2. The CDR3 has 15 amino acids. V lost 2 bases to trimming and J lost 1 base; unmatched junction nucleotides: 5. CDR1 is MNHEY and CDR2 is SVGEGT in the germline V gene.

This chain links TRBV5-1 with TRBJ1-2, with D possibly being TRBD1 (6 bases). Germline V CDR1 and CDR2: SGHRS, YFSETQ. This CDR3 has 15 amino acids. V lost 10 bases and J lost 3, with 22 bases in between. The chain's CDR3 is CAGARGDNGDYGYTF. CDR3 nucleotide sequence: TGCGCCGGCGCCCGCGGGGACAACGGAGACTATGGCTACACCTTC.

This rearrangement joins TRBV11-3 to TRBJ2-1; D is perhaps TRBD2 (5 bases). The CDR3 covers 17 residues. Germline lookup yields CDR1 SGHNT and CDR2 YENEEA. Trimming removed 5 bases at V and 5 bases at J, with 22 bases between. CDR3 protein: CASSLLWASRGDNEQFF. The CDR3 nucleotides read TGTGCCAGCAGCCTCCTGTGGGCTAGCAGAGGTGACAATGAGCAGTTCTTC. The complete variable domain, with remaining parts taken from reference TRBV11-3 and TRBJ2-1, reads EAGVVQSPRYKIIEKKQPVAFWCNPISGHNTLYWYLQNLGQGPELLIRYENEEAVDDSQLPKDRFSAERLKGVDSTLKIQPAELGDSAVYLCASSLLWASRGDNEQFFGPGTRLTVL.

The J gene is TRBJ2-1, the V gene TRBV29-1; a weak D match, TRBD1 (5 bases). Trimming took 2 bases from V and 2 from J, leaving 10 bases between them. CDR1 is SQVTM and CDR2 is ANQGSEA in the germline V gene. CDR3 length: 14 amino acids. The CDR3 region is CSVEIQDAYNEQFF. The CDR3 DNA is TGCAGCGTTGAAATACAGGACGCCTACAATGAGCAGTTCTTC.

The chain is built from TRBV20-1 and TRBJ2-3; the match to TRBD2 covers 7 bases. CDR1 is DFQATT, CDR2 SNEGSKA, per germline (reference sequence). The length of the CDR3 is 13 residues. CDR3 nucleotides: TGCAGCTCGGGGGGAGGTGGCACAGATACGCAGTATTTT. Residues: CSSGGGGTDTQYF.

The chain recombines TRBV12-3 or TRBV12-4 with TRBJ1-2, with a weak D call TRBD1 (5 bases). V gave up 7 bases and J gave up 4 bases, with 10 bases separating them. The CDR3 spans 12 residues. Written as DNA, the CDR3 is TGTGCCAGCACCGTCGGGGGCTATGGCTACACCTTC. This translates into CASTVGGYGYTF.

The rearrangement joins TRBV3-1 to TRBJ2-6; no clear D. The CDR3 covers 16 residues. The V gene lost 0 bases and the J gene lost 0 bases, with 6 bases spanning the gap. Germline CDR1 and CDR2: LGHDT and YNNKEL (reference sequence). The CDR3 DNA sequence: TGTGCCAGCAGCCAAGAATTACTCTCTGGGGCCAACGTCCTGACTTTC. Amino acids: CASSQELLSGANVLTF.

The chain has TRBV5-1 and TRBJ2-7; D is uncertain. The length of the CDR3 is 14 residues. The V and J ends lost 3 bases and 3 bases respectively, with 13 bases between them. Germline-derived CDR1 and CDR2 are SGHRS and YFSETQ. The CDR3 coding sequence is TGCGCCAGCAGCTACAAGGACGGGTACTACGAGCAGTACTTC. Translating it yields CASSYKDGYYEQYF. Full variable domain (rest looked up from reference TRBV5-1 and TRBJ2-7): KAGVTQTPRYLIKTRGQQVTLSCSPISGHRSVSWYQQTPGQGLQFLFEYFSETQRNKGNFPGRFSGRQFSNSRSEMNVSTLELGDSALYLCASSYKDGYYEQYFGPGTRLTVT.

The genes are TRBV5-1 and TRBJ2-5; no clear D gene. Germline V gene sequence: CDR1 SGHRS, CDR2 YFSETQ. This CDR3 has 14 residues. The V and J ends lost 0 bases and 2 bases respectively, with 8 bases between them. The CDR3 bases are TGCGCCAGCAGCTTGGAGGTAGATCAAGAGACCCAGTACTTC. It encodes CASSLEVDQETQYF.

The chain links TRBV7-2 to TRBJ1-2; D gene unclear. The V end was cut by 5 bases, the J end by 5 bases, with 9 bases between. This CDR3 is 12 amino acids long. The germline CDR1 and CDR2 sequences are SGHTA and FQGNSA. The CDR3 loop reads CASSHDTYGYTF. CDR3 DNA sequence: TGTGCCAGCAGCCATGACACGTATGGCTACACCTTC.

This clonotype was found a few times. The chain's CDR3 is CASSLSDSTDTQYF. The CDR3 DNA is TGTGCCAGCAGCTTAAGCGACAGCACAGATACGCAGTATTTT. This chain links TRBV7-9 with TRBJ2-3; D remains unclear. V was pared by 2 bases and J by 0 bases, with 6 bases between. Germline-derived CDR1 and CDR2 are SEHNR and FQNEAQ (reference sequence). This CDR3 comprises 14 residues.

The chain couples TRBV29-1 to TRBJ2-1; D remains unclear. The length of the CDR3 is 12 residues. V lost 7 bases and J lost 7, with 14 bases in between. The germline CDR1 and CDR2 sequences are SQVTM and ANQGSEA. The DNA for the CDR3 is TGCAGCGCATGCTGGGGTTTAAATGAGCAGTTCTTC. Translation gives CSACWGLNEQFF.

This clonotype was seen more than once but under ten times. The chain uses TRBV13 and TRBJ2-6, with D possibly being TRBD1 (5 bases). The CDR3 spans 17 residues. V was trimmed by 0 bases and J by 0 bases, leaving 9 bases between them. Germline CDR1 reads PRHDT; CDR2 reads FYEKMQ (reference sequence). In DNA, the CDR3 is TGTGCCAGCAGCTTAGGGCAGGGATACTCTGGGGCCAACGTCCTGACTTTC. Translated, it gives CASSLGQGYSGANVLTF.

The chain employs TRBV2 and TRBJ2-1; 12 nucleotides match TRBD1. V lost 4 bases and J lost 9; bases outside the gene matches: 7. This CDR3 region has 15 residues. Per the germline V gene, CDR1 is SNHLY and CDR2 is FYNNEI. The CDR3 is CASSAGTGGSSEQFF. The CDR3 DNA is TGTGCCAGCAGTGCCGGGACAGGGGGCTCGAGTGAGCAGTTCTTC.

CDR3: CASSQHSSYEQYF. The CDR3 DNA is TGTGCCAGCAGCCAACACAGTTCCTACGAGCAGTACTTC. The chain is built from TRBV3-1 and TRBJ2-7; D is uncertain. This CDR3 is 13 amino acids long. From germline, CDR1 is LGHDT and CDR2 YNNKEL (reference sequence). Trimming cost V 2 bases and J 1 base, with 6 bases left between them.

V gene TRBV7-9 combines with J gene TRBJ1-2; the D gene is possibly TRBD1 (5 bases). The V gene lost 5 bases and the J gene lost 8 bases, with 15 bases spanning the gap. Germline V CDR1 and CDR2: SEHNR, FQNEAQ (reference sequence). CDR3 size: 13 residues. This CDR3 reads CASSPGPSWGYTF. In DNA form, the CDR3 reads TGTGCCAGCAGCCCAGGGCCCTCCTGGGGCTACACCTTC.

This rearrangement joins TRBV27 to TRBJ1-6; weak D call: TRBD1 (6 bases). CDR1 and CDR2 (germline): MNHEY, SMNVEV (reference sequence). The CDR3 runs to 15 residues. The ends were cut back, 8 bases at V and 9 bases at J, with 20 bases in the middle. CDR3 DNA: TGTGCCAGCGCCCTAGGGGCGGGGGCGTCTTCACCCCTCCACTTT. Translated, it gives CASALGAGASSPLHF.

This clonotype was detected a few times. The rearrangement links TRBV4-1 to TRBJ2-4; a weak D match, TRBD1 (5 bases). V gave up 3 bases and J gave up 8 bases, with 14 bases separating them. The CDR3 covers 14 residues. Germline assignment: CDR1 MGHRA and CDR2 YSYEKL. The CDR3 sequence is CASSQDGAGDIQYF. The CDR3 DNA sequence: TGCGCCAGCAGCCAGGATGGGGCAGGAGACATTCAGTACTTC.

This clonotype was observed a few times. The chain employs TRBV12-3 or TRBV12-4 and TRBJ1-2; D unclear. The ends were cut back, 2 bases at V and 7 bases at J, with 8 bases in the middle. This CDR3 has 12 residues. The CDR3 sequence: CASSLMRVGYTF. In DNA, the CDR3 is TGTGCCAGCAGTTTAATGCGTGTTGGCTACACCTTC.